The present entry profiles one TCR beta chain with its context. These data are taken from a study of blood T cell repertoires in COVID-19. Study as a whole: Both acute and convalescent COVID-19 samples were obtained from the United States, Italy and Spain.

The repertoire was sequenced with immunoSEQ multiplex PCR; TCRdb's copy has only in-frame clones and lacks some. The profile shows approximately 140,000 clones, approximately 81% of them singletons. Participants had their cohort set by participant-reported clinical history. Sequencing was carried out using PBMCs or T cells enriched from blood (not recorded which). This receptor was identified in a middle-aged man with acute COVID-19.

CDR3 sequence reads: CASSPEWQGRTLNYGYTF. CDR3 DNA: TGTGCCAGCTCACCAGAGTGGCAGGGGCGAACATTGAACTATGGCTACACCTTC. J is TRBJ1-2 and V is TRBV18; possible D gene TRBD1, 6 bases. V gave up 2 bases and J gave up 2 bases, with 21 bases separating them. The germline V gene encodes CDR1 KGHSH and CDR2 LQKENI. CDR3 length: 18 amino acids. The variable domain in full, with the rest retrieved from reference TRBV18 and TRBJ1-2, is NAGVMQNPRHLVRRRGQEARLRCSPMKGHSHVYWYRQLPEEGLKFMVYLQKENIIDESGMPKERFSAEFPKEGPSILRIQQVVRGDSAAYFCASSPEWQGRTLNYGYTFGSGTRLTVV.